This TCR beta chain was sequenced in a study of control samples from healthy donors and cancer patients. There are 15 residues in the CDR3. Germline-derived CDR1 and CDR2 are SNHLY and FYNNEI. V shed 8 bases and J shed 8 bases, with 21 bases lying between them. Method: immunoSEQ multiplex PCR; TCRdb's copy keeps in-frame clones and lacks some. The table lists roughly 89,000 clones, roughly nine tenths of them singletons. The sample taken for sequencing was blood. This clonotype was sampled from a man aged 50-59 years in good health. V and J are TRBV2 and TRBJ1-4; D might be TRBD1 (5 bases). The CDR3, as DNA: TGTGCCAGCCACCGGGGTGACAGTGGAGCCGAAAAACTGTTTTTT. Protein product: CASHRGDSGAEKLFF.